The sequence of this TCR beta chain was determined in a study of T cells after yellow fever vaccination. Whole-study findings and limits: Just a small share of clonotypes turned up in the CD4 compartment as well as the CD8 compartment. The study re-detected most primary-vaccination clones after the booster (96% CD4, approximately 88% CD8).

A note on this clonotype: The antigen remains unidentified.

TCRdb processed the 5' RACE reads anew with MiXCR; each CDR3 protein has one entry. The profile covers more than 350,000 distinct CDR3 sequences, with more than 9% appearing a single time and roughly 18% taken by the ten largest. CDR1 is DFQATT, CDR2 SNEGSKA, per germline (reference sequence). V lost 0 bases and J lost 1, with 9 bases in between. The CDR3 is made up of 14 amino acids. The input for sequencing was PBMCs, taken on the day of the first yellow fever vaccination. This rearrangement joins TRBV20-1 to TRBJ1-1; D is undetermined. This receptor was identified in a man aged 18 to 29 who received the YFV17D yellow fever vaccine. The CDR3 DNA is TGCAGTGCTAGAGACCCCCAGGCGAACACTGAAGCTTTCTTT. Amino acids: CSARDPQANTEAFF.